This TCR beta chain was identified during a study of low-dose radiotherapy and immunotherapy resistance in tumors. Study summary: A total of 13 Gy over 26 weeks was given to Cohort 2 as 1 Gy per fraction every two weeks.

To note about this clonotype: Because the CDR3's place on the DNA is in doubt, the DNA is left out and the CDR3 is given as listed by TCRdb.

Primers used for first-strand cDNA, a TRAV- and TRBV-specific set, covered both alpha and beta chains. TCRs were put through approximately 20 PCR cycles of amplification with Phusion. A constant-region primer and the V-primer adapter served as the primer pair. MiXCR, applied by TCRdb to the reads, yields one record per CDR3 protein. The sample includes under 70,000 distinct CDR3 sequences, almost 25% of them seen just once. From its first to its last residue, the CDR3 has 15 amino acids. The germline V gene encodes CDR1 SGHNT and CDR2 YYREEE (reference sequence). Documented time point: before trial treatment. Patients with advanced, tumor-infiltrating lymphocyte-negative solid tumors were eligible.

The receptor comes from a male donor with prostate cancer. The chain recombines TRBV5-4 with TRBJ2-2; the D segment call TRBD1 is taken from the table without a DNA check. The specimen comprised PBMCs, sampled before treatment. The CDR3 is CASRAGQSTGELFFF.